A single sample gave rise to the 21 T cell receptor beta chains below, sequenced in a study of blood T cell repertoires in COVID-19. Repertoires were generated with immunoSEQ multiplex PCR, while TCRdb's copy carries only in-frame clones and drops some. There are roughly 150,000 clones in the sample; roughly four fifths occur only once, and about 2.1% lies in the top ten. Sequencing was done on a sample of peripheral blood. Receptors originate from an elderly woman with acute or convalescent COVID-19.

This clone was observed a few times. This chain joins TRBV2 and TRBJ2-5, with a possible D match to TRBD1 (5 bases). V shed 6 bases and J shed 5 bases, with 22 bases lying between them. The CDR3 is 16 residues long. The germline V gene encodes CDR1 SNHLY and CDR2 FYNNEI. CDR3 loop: CASRPIATAGRETQYF. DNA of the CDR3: TGTGCCAGCAGACCAATTGCGACAGCAGGGCGGGAGACCCAGTACTTC.

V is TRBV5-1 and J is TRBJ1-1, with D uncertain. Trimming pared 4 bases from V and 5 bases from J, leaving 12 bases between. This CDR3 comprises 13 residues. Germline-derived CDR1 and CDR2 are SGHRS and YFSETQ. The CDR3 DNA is TGCGCCAGCAGCCCCGGAGTGTGGACTGAAGCTTTCTTT. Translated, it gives CASSPGVWTEAFF.

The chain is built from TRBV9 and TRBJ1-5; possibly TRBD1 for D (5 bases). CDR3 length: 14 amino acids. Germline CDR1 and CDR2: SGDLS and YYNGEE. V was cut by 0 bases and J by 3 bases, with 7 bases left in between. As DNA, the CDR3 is TGTGCCAGCAGCGTAGGGACATCCAATCAGCCCCAGCATTTT. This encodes CASSVGTSNQPQHF.

The DNA of the CDR3 is TGCGCCAGCAGCCAGGGTCCGGGACACCACTATGGCTACACCTTC. Translating it yields CASSQGPGHHYGYTF. This chain connects TRBV4-1 to TRBJ1-2; D is perhaps TRBD1 (6 bases). The V end was cut by 3 bases, the J end by 3 bases, with 14 bases between. The length of the CDR3 is 15 residues. CDR1 and CDR2 (germline): MGHRA, YSYEKL.

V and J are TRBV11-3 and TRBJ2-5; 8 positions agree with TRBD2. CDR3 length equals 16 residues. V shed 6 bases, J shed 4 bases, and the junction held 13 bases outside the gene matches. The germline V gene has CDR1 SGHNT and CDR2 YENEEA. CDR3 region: CASRIRGGRLVETQYF. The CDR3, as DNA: TGTGCCAGCAGAATTCGGGGGGGGCGGTTGGTAGAGACCCAGTACTTC.

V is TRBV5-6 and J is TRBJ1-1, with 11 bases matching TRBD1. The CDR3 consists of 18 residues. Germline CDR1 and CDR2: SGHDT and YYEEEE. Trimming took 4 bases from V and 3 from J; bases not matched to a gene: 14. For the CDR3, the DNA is TGTGCCAGCAGCCTGTTTGGACAGGGGGCAGGTAGAGACACTGAAGCTTTCTTT. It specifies CASSLFGQGAGRDTEAFF.

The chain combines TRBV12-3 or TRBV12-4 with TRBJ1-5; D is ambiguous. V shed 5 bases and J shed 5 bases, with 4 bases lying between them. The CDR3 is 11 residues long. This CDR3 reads CASSPHQPQHF. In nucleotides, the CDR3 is TGTGCCAGCAGTCCTCATCAGCCCCAGCATTTT.

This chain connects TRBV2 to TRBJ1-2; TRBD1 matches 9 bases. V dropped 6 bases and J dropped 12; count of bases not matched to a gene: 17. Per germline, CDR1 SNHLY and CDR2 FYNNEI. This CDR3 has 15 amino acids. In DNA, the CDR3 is TGTGCCAGCAGAGGCAGGACAGGGGTTTGGTCTGGGAACACCTTC. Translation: CASRGRTGVWSGNTF.

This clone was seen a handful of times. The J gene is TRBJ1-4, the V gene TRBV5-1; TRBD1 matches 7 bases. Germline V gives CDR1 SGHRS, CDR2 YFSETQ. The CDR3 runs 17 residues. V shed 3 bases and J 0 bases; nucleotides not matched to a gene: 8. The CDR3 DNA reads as TGCGCCAGCAGCTACAACCCCGGGACAGCAACTAATGAAAAACTGTTTTTT. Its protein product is CASSYNPGTATNEKLFF.

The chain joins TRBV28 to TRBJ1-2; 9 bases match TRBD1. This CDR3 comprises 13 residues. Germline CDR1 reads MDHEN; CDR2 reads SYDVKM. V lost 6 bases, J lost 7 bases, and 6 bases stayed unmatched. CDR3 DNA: TGTGCCAGCAGCCTACAGGGGGCGCTTGGCTACACCTTC. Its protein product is CASSLQGALGYTF.

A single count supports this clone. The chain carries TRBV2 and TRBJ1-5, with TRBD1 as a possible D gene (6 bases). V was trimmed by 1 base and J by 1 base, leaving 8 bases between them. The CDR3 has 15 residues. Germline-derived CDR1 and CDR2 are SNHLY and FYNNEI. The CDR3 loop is CASSEVGTSNQPQHF. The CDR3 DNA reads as TGTGCCAGCAGTGAAGTCGGGACAAGCAATCAGCCCCAGCATTTT.

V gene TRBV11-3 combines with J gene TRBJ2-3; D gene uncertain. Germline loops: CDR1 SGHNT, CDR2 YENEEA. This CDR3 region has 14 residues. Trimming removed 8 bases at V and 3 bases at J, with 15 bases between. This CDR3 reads CASASGLETDTQYF. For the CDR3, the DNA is TGTGCCAGCGCCTCTGGGCTCGAGACAGATACGCAGTATTTT.

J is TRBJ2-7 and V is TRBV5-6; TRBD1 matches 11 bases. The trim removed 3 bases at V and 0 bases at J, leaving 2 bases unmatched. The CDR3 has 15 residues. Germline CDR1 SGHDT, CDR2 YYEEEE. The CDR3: CASSWGTGGSYEQYF. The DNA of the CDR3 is TGTGCCAGCAGCTGGGGGACAGGGGGCTCCTACGAGCAGTACTTC.

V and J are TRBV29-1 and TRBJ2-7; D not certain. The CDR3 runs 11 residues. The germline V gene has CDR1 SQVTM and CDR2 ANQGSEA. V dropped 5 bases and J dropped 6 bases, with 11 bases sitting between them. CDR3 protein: CSVSDPGEQYF. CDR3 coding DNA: TGCAGCGTTAGCGACCCGGGCGAGCAGTACTTC.

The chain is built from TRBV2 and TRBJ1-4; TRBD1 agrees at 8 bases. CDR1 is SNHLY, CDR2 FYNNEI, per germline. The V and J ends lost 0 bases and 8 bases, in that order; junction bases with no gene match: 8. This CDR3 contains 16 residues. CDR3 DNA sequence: TGTGCCAGCAGTGAAGCAGCCTCAGGGGGCCGAGAAAAACTGTTTTTT. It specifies CASSEAASGGREKLFF.

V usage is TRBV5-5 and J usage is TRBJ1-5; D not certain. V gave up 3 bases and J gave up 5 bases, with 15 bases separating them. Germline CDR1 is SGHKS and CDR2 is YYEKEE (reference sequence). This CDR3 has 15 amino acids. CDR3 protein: CASSSRAEPHQPQHF. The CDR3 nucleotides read TGTGCCAGCAGCTCGAGAGCGGAACCGCATCAGCCCCAGCATTTT. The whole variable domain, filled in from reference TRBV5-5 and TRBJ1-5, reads DAGVTQSPTHLIKTRGQQVTLRCSPISGHKSVSWYQQVLGQGPQFIFQYYEKEERGRGNFPDRFSARQFPNYSSELNVNALLLGDSALYLCASSSRAEPHQPQHFGDGTRLSIL.

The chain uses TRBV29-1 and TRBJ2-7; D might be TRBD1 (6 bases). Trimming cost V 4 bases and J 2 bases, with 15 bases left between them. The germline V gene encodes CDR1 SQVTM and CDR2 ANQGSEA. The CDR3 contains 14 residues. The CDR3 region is CSVGDNQGPYEQYF. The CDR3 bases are TGCAGCGTTGGGGACAACCAGGGCCCCTACGAGCAGTACTTC.

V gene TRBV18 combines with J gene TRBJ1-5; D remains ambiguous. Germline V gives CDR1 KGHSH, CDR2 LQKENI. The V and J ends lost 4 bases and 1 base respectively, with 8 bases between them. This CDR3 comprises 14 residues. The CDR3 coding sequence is TGTGCCAGCTCACAGGCGGGGAGCAATCAGCCCCAGCATTTT. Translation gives CASSQAGSNQPQHF.

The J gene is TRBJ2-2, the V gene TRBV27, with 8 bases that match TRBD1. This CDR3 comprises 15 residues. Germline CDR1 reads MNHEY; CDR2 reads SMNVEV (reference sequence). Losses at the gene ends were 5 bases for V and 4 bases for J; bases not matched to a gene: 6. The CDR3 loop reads CASSKRQGITGELFF. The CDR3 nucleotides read TGTGCCAGCAGTAAACGACAGGGGATCACCGGGGAGCTGTTTTTT.

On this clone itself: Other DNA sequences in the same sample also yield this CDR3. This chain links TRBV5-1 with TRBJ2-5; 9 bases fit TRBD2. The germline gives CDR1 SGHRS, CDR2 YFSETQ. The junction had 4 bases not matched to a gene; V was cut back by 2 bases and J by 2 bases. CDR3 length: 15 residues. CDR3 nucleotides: TGCGCCAGCAGCTTATGGGCGGGAGGGCAAGAGACCCAGTACTTC. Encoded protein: CASSLWAGGQETQYF.

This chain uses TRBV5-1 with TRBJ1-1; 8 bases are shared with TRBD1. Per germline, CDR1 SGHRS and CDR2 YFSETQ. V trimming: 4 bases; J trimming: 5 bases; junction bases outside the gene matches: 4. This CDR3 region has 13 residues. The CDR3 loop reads CASSATGGTEAFF. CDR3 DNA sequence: TGCGCCAGCAGCGCCACAGGGGGGACTGAAGCTTTCTTT.